Below are 31 T cell receptor beta chains sequenced from a single sample in a study of blood T cell repertoires in COVID-19. Data came from immunoSEQ multiplex PCR; TCRdb stores just in-frame clones and leaves some out. Among 190,000 or so clones listed, about 90% were seen once. Sample: peripheral blood. The receptor set was obtained from a man aged 35 to 55 with active or convalescent COVID-19.

The rearrangement uses TRBV7-9 and TRBJ2-3; D gene ambiguous. The CDR3 contains 15 residues. CDR1 and CDR2 from the germline V gene are SEHNR and FQNEAQ (reference sequence). V lost 5 bases and J lost 2, with 14 bases in between. CDR3 sequence (DNA): TGTGCCAGCAGCCCCCCCCAGGAACACACAGATACGCAGTATTTT. As protein: CASSPPQEHTDTQYF.

The chain links TRBV5-4 to TRBJ1-2, with a weak D call TRBD1 (6 bases). The germline CDR1 and CDR2 sequences are SGHNT and YYREEE (reference sequence). V gave up 1 base and J gave up 5 bases, with 15 bases separating them. The CDR3 is 15 residues long. The CDR3 sequence: CASSLSRQVPYGYTF. The DNA of the CDR3 is TGTGCCAGCAGCTTGAGCCGACAGGTCCCATATGGCTACACCTTC.

The chain links TRBV19 to TRBJ2-5; a weak D match, TRBD2 (6 bases). The CDR3 totals 14 residues. Germline assignment: CDR1 LNHDA and CDR2 SQIVND (reference sequence). V was trimmed by 5 bases and J by 7 bases, leaving 17 bases between them. CDR3 nucleotide sequence: TGTGCCAGTAGTGGGGTGGCGGGGCGGGGGACCCAGTACTTC. As protein: CASSGVAGRGTQYF.

The chain employs TRBV29-1 and TRBJ1-1, with D perhaps TRBD1 (5 bases). The germline CDR1 and CDR2 sequences are SQVTM and ANQGSEA. The CDR3 is made up of 17 amino acids. V dropped 7 bases and J dropped 4 bases, with 28 bases sitting between them. The CDR3 reads CSARYPGLSGPSTEAFF. The DNA for the CDR3 is TGCAGCGCAAGATACCCGGGACTCTCGGGCCCCAGCACTGAAGCTTTCTTT. Based on the CDR3 plus reference TRBV29-1 and TRBJ1-1, the full variable domain is SAVISQKPSRDICQRGTSLTIQCQVDSQVTMMFWYRQQPGQSLTLIATANQGSEATYESGFVIDKFPISRPNLTFSTLTVSNMSPEDSSIYLCSARYPGLSGPSTEAFFGQGTRLTVV.

This chain connects TRBV5-1 to TRBJ2-1; 12 nucleotides agree with TRBD1. The V gene's germline CDR1 is SGHRS and CDR2 YFSETQ. The CDR3 sequence is 17 residues long. V shed 0 bases and J 8 bases; nucleotides not matched to a gene: 9. Here the CDR3 reads CASSLGLTGQGAHEQFF. The CDR3 DNA is TGCGCCAGCAGCTTGGGCCTAACGGGACAGGGGGCACATGAGCAGTTCTTC. The complete variable domain, with remaining parts taken from reference TRBV5-1 and TRBJ2-1, reads KAGVTQTPRYLIKTRGQQVTLSCSPISGHRSVSWYQQTPGQGLQFLFEYFSETQRNKGNFPGRFSGRQFSNSRSEMNVSTLELGDSALYLCASSLGLTGQGAHEQFFGPGTRLTVL.

This clone was observed a few times. The chain combines TRBV29-1 with TRBJ2-3; 7 bases agree with TRBD1. CDR3 length equals 13 residues. V lost 6 bases, J lost 3 bases, and 6 bases stayed unmatched. CDR1 and CDR2 from the germline V gene are SQVTM and ANQGSEA. This chain's CDR3 is CSVIGTVTDTQYF. In DNA form, the CDR3 reads TGCAGCGTAATCGGGACAGTGACAGATACGCAGTATTTT.

As to this clone: A read error may account for a junction end that differs from germline. The chain recombines TRBV7-7 with TRBJ2-3, with D perhaps matching TRBD1 or TRBD2 (5 bases each). This CDR3 is built from 14 residues. The V gene's germline CDR1 is SSHAT and CDR2 FNYEAQ (reference sequence). The DNA of the CDR3 is TGTGCTAGCAGCTTAGGACACCGGGGAGATACGCAGTATTTT. It is translated as CASSLGHRGDTQYF.

V and J are TRBV5-1 and TRBJ1-5, with D perhaps matching TRBD1 (5 bases). V lost 3 bases to trimming and J lost 4 bases, with 11 bases between them. Per germline, CDR1 SGHRS and CDR2 YFSETQ. CDR3 length equals 14 residues. CDR3 bases: TGCGCCAGCAGCTCGGCCGGGGGGAATCAGCCCCAGCATTTT. Residues: CASSSAGGNQPQHF.

This rearrangement joins TRBV5-1 to TRBJ2-7, with D tentatively TRBD1 (5 bases). This CDR3 has 15 residues. Trimming stripped 0 bases from V and 6 bases from J, with 16 bases between. The germline CDR1 and CDR2 sequences are SGHRS and YFSETQ. CDR3 sequence (DNA): TGCGCCAGCAGCTTGGACAGGCCCGCATCCCCCGAGCAGTACTTC. Residues: CASSLDRPASPEQYF.

The chain uses TRBV14 and TRBJ1-4; D is uncertain. Trimming cost V 4 bases and J 7 bases, with 19 bases left between them. CDR1 and CDR2 (germline): SGHDN, FVKESK. The CDR3 spans 16 residues. In DNA, the CDR3 is TGTGCCAGCAGCCCCCGACGGGAAGGAGGAACTGAAAAACTGTTTTTT. It is translated as CASSPRREGGTEKLFF.

V is TRBV27 and J is TRBJ2-7; TRBD1 agrees at 7 bases. Germline assignment: CDR1 MNHEY and CDR2 SMNVEV (reference sequence). CDR3 length: 13 residues. V shed 5 bases, J shed 4 bases, and the junction held 5 bases outside the gene matches. CDR3 in DNA: TGTGCCAGCAGTCCACAGGGGAAATACGAGCAGTACTTC. Translating it yields CASSPQGKYEQYF.

The chain joins TRBV9 to TRBJ1-1, with a possible D match to TRBD1 (6 bases). This CDR3 comprises 14 residues. V lost 3 bases and J lost 1, with 10 bases in between. The V gene's germline CDR1 is SGDLS and CDR2 YYNGEE. The CDR3 region is CASSGTEGNTEAFF. CDR3 sequence (DNA): TGTGCCAGCAGCGGGACAGAAGGGAACACTGAAGCTTTCTTT.

This clone was found once. The chain has TRBV27 and TRBJ2-2; D is perhaps TRBD1 (5 bases). This CDR3 spans 15 amino acids. V lost 2 bases, J lost 6 bases, and 13 bases lay in between. In germline, CDR1 is MNHEY, CDR2 SMNVEV (reference sequence). Written as DNA, the CDR3 is TGTGCCAGCAGTTTAGGCAGGGTGGGCGCCGGGGAGCTGTTTTTT. Translating gives CASSLGRVGAGELFF.

On this clone: This sample includes further DNA sequences coding for the same CDR3. The chain couples TRBV10-3 to TRBJ1-6; 9 bases line up with TRBD1. Germline-derived CDR1 and CDR2 are ENHRY and SYGVKD. With V trimmed by 6 bases and J by 6 bases, 3 bases remained unmatched. The CDR3 covers 14 residues. CDR3 amino acids: CAISETGGNSPLHF. CDR3 coding DNA: TGTGCCATCAGCGAGACAGGGGGTAATTCACCCCTCCACTTT.

The gene calls are TRBV28 and TRBJ1-5; D may be TRBD1 (5 bases). Germline V gene data show CDR1 as MDHEN and CDR2 as SYDVKM. The CDR3 runs to 13 residues. Trimming took off 9 bases at V and 3 bases at J, with 12 bases between the two ends. Here the CDR3 DNA reads TGTGCCAGTAAAACAGGTGCCAATCAGCCCCAGCATTTT. This codes for CASKTGANQPQHF. The full variable domain, in which reference TRBV28 and TRBJ1-5 provide the parts outside the CDR3, is DVKVTQSSRYLVKRTGEKVFLECVQDMDHENMFWYRQDPGLGLRLIYFSYDVKMKEKGDIPEGYSVSREKKERFSLILESASTNQTSMYLCASKTGANQPQHFGDGTRLSIL.

The chain has TRBV6-6 and TRBJ1-3; D not certain. Germline assignment: CDR1 MNHNY and CDR2 SVGAGI (reference sequence). The CDR3 runs 15 residues. The V and J ends lost 6 bases and 3 bases respectively, with 15 bases between them. This CDR3 reads CASSHTLGVGNTIYF. In DNA, the CDR3 is TGTGCCAGCAGCCACACTCTCGGGGTTGGAAACACCATATATTTT.

V and J are TRBV19 and TRBJ1-2; 7 nucleotides agree with TRBD1. J lost 4 bases, V lost 5 bases, and 10 bases had no gene match. In germline, CDR1 is LNHDA, CDR2 SQIVND (reference sequence). The CDR3 runs to 15 residues. The CDR3 DNA reads as TGTGCCAGTAGTTCCGGTGGGACAGTGCTCTATGGCTACACCTTC. Protein sequence: CASSSGGTVLYGYTF.

Only one count was recorded for this clone. The rearrangement uses TRBV30 and TRBJ1-1; 7 bases align to TRBD1. Germline V gene sequence: CDR1 GTSNPN, CDR2 SVGIG (reference sequence). V was pared by 8 bases and J by 0 bases, with 6 bases of the junction left unmatched. CDR3 length equals 13 residues. CDR3 protein: CARDSRMNTEAFF. CDR3 in DNA: TGTGCCCGGGACAGCAGAATGAACACTGAAGCTTTCTTT.

V gene TRBV5-6 combines with J gene TRBJ2-2; D possibly corresponds to TRBD2 (5 bases). The CDR3 runs 12 residues. Trimming cost V 4 bases and J 5 bases, with 6 bases left between them. CDR1 and CDR2 from the germline V gene are SGHDT and YYEEEE. CDR3: CASSRGTGELFF. CDR3 DNA: TGTGCCAGCAGCCGGGGTACCGGGGAGCTGTTTTTT.

The V call is TRBV27, the J call TRBJ2-3; 8 bases line up with TRBD1. Germline assignment: CDR1 MNHEY and CDR2 SMNVEV (reference sequence). The length of the CDR3 is 12 residues. V lost 6 bases and J lost 9; bases outside the gene matches: 5. CDR3 in amino acids: CASSTDRATQYF. The CDR3 coding sequence is TGTGCCAGCAGCACGGACAGGGCGACGCAGTATTTT.

This chain links TRBV28 with TRBJ1-2; 9 bases align to TRBD1. The CDR3 is made up of 11 amino acids. Germline V gives CDR1 MDHEN, CDR2 SYDVKM. J was trimmed by 7 bases and V by 8 bases; bases with no gene match: 2. The CDR3 DNA reads TGTGCCAGCGGGACAGGGAGTGGCTACACCTTC. Protein product: CASGTGSGYTF.

This chain joins TRBV29-1 and TRBJ1-4; TRBD1 matches at 8 bases. Trimming cost V 4 bases and J 6 bases; bases outside gene matches: 1. The CDR3 contains 12 residues. Looked up from germline, CDR1 is SQVTM and CDR2 is ANQGSEA. CDR3 sequence: CSVGRGHEKLFF. In nucleotides, the CDR3 is TGCAGCGTTGGCAGGGGGCATGAAAAACTGTTTTTT.

The CDR3: CASSLREDTEAFF. The CDR3 bases are TGTGCCAGCAGCTTGCGGGAGGACACTGAAGCTTTCTTT. This chain uses TRBV12-3 or TRBV12-4 with TRBJ1-1; D gene ambiguous. The germline V and J ends were trimmed by 6 bases and 3 bases, with 11 bases remaining between them. The CDR3 spans 13 residues.

V is TRBV15 and J is TRBJ2-3, with D hard to call. Germline V gene data show CDR1 as LNHNV and CDR2 as YYDKDF (reference sequence). CDR3 size: 16 residues. Trimming cost V 0 bases and J 1 base, with 11 bases left between them. As DNA, the CDR3 is TGTGCCACCAGCAGAGATTTGAAGACTGGCACAGATACGCAGTATTTT. Translation: CATSRDLKTGTDTQYF.

As for this clone: The same CDR3 also results from other DNA sequences found in this sample. The chain recombines TRBV7-9 with TRBJ1-5; D is unresolved. Germline V gives CDR1 SEHNR, CDR2 FQNEAQ (reference sequence). The CDR3 covers 12 residues. V lost 3 bases and J lost 4, with 4 bases in between. The CDR3 DNA reads as TGTGCCAGCAGCTTGAGTAATCAGCCCCAGCATTTT. Residues: CASSLSNQPQHF. Combining the CDR3 with reference TRBV7-9 and TRBJ1-5 gives the whole variable domain DTGVSQNPRHKITKRGQNVTFRCDPISEHNRLYWYRQTLGQGPEFLTYFQNEAQLEKSRLLSDRFSAERPKGSFSTLEIQRTEQGDSAMYLCASSLSNQPQHFGDGTRLSIL.

The chain is built from TRBV3-1 (or the pseudogene TRBV3-2) and TRBJ1-6; 10 nucleotides align to TRBD1. CDR3 length equals 17 residues. The V gene's germline CDR1 is LGHDT and CDR2 YNNKEL (reference sequence). V was pared by 0 bases and J by 6 bases, with 5 bases of the junction left unmatched. The DNA for the CDR3 is TGTGCCAGCAGCCAAGATGGGACAGGGGTGCGTAATTCACCCCTCCACTTT. It encodes CASSQDGTGVRNSPLHF.

This chain uses TRBV5-6 with TRBJ2-2; TRBD1 matches 8 bases. CDR1 and CDR2 (germline): SGHDT, YYEEEE. The CDR3 spans 16 residues. V lost 3 bases and J lost 4; bases outside the gene matches: 8. The CDR3 here is CASSSGGQVGTGELFF. The CDR3 nucleotides are TGTGCCAGCAGCTCCGGGGGACAGGTTGGCACCGGGGAGCTGTTTTTT.

The gene calls are TRBV19 and TRBJ1-5, with TRBD1 matching over 7 bases. V lost 4 bases, J lost 3 bases, and 9 bases stayed unmatched. CDR1 is LNHDA and CDR2 is SQIVND in the germline V gene (reference sequence). The CDR3 has 16 amino acids. This CDR3 reads CASSTLTGTSNQPQHF. CDR3 in DNA: TGTGCCAGTAGTACCCTGACAGGGACCTCCAATCAGCCCCAGCATTTT.

This sequence joins TRBV6-1 and TRBJ2-7; D call uncertain. V lost 1 base and J 0 bases, leaving 7 bases between the germline ends. Germline-derived CDR1 and CDR2 are MNHNS and SASEGT. The CDR3 is made up of 14 amino acids. CDR3 nucleotide sequence: TGTGCCAGCAGTGAAGTGTTATTCTCCTACGAGCAGTACTTC. Protein product: CASSEVLFSYEQYF.

This chain connects TRBV9 to TRBJ2-1, with 10 nucleotides matching TRBD2. V lost 4 bases to trimming and J lost 4 bases; unmatched junction nucleotides: 14. The germline V gene encodes CDR1 SGDLS and CDR2 YYNGEE. The CDR3 is 18 amino acids. This CDR3 is CASSPRGLSGGAYNEQFF. CDR3 coding DNA: TGTGCCAGCAGCCCGAGAGGTTTGAGCGGGGGGGCTTACAATGAGCAGTTCTTC.

The gene calls are TRBV10-3 and TRBJ1-6; D is ambiguous. Trimming shortened V by 3 bases and J by 0 bases, and 9 bases separated the two germline ends. Germline CDR1 ENHRY, CDR2 SYGVKD. The CDR3 sequence is 16 residues long. CDR3 in DNA: TGTGCCATCAGTGAATTCGCGAGCTCCTATAATTCACCCCTCCACTTT. Its translation: CAISEFASSYNSPLHF.